Listed here are 7 T cell receptor beta chains from one sample, sequenced in a study of T cells in Graves' hyperthyroidism and ophthalmopathy. RNA transcripts provided the source from which TCR beta CDR3 regions were amplified. Researchers ran a first-round RT-PCR on the TCR CDR3 using the HTBI primer set. TCRdb used MiXCR to reprocess the multiplex PCR reads, holding one entry per CDR3 protein. There are about 350,000 distinct CDR3 sequences in the sample; about 14% occur only once, and roughly 24% lies in the top ten. The sample taken for sequencing was blood. These receptors were obtained from a woman in her twenties or thirties with Graves' hyperthyroidism.

This clonotype was picked up many times. The chain combines TRBV20-1 with TRBJ2-1, with 8 positions matching TRBD2. The CDR3 spans 14 residues. V shed 1 base, J shed 1 base, and the junction held 0 bases outside the gene matches. CDR1 DFQATT and CDR2 SNEGSKA come from the germline V gene (reference sequence). The CDR3 protein is CSARVAGSYNEQFF. CDR3 DNA sequence: TGCAGTGCTAGAGTAGCGGGATCCTACAATGAGCAGTTCTTC.

This clonotype was seen repeatedly, ten times or more. DNA of the CDR3: TGTGCCAGCAGCCCCAACAGGGATGAGCAGTTCTTC. Encoded protein: CASSPNRDEQFF. The chain couples TRBV11-2 to TRBJ2-1, with a weak D call TRBD1 (6 bases). Germline V gene lookup returns CDR1 SGHAT and CDR2 FQNNGV. V lost 5 bases, J lost 8 bases, and 10 bases lay in between. The CDR3 runs 12 residues.

This clonotype was observed many times. The J gene is TRBJ2-1, the V gene TRBV7-8; 8 bases match TRBD1. Trimming removed 5 bases from V and 1 base from J; junction bases left unmatched: 7. Germline-derived CDR1 and CDR2 are SGHVS and FQNEAQ. CDR3 length equals 16 residues. CDR3 protein: CASSPGDRGSYNEQFF. The CDR3 bases are TGTGCCAGCAGCCCGGGAGACAGGGGTTCCTACAATGAGCAGTTCTTC.

This clonotype was seen repeatedly, ten times or more. This chain connects TRBV2 to TRBJ2-7; D is uncertain. Per the germline V gene, CDR1 is SNHLY and CDR2 is FYNNEI. The CDR3 has 12 residues. V was pared by 7 bases and J by 6 bases, with 13 bases between. CDR3 amino acids: CASNIGRAEQYF. The CDR3 nucleotides are TGTGCCAGCAATATTGGACGGGCCGAGCAGTACTTC.

This clonotype occurred a few times. The genes are TRBV11-2 and TRBJ2-1; TRBD2 agrees at 10 bases. Per the germline V gene, CDR1 is SGHAT and CDR2 is FQNNGV. This CDR3 contains 16 residues. V trimming: 0 bases; J trimming: 8 bases; junction bases outside the gene matches: 7. This chain's CDR3 is CASSLEAGGPSYEQFF. The DNA of the CDR3 is TGTGCCAGCAGCTTAGAAGCGGGAGGGCCTAGTTATGAGCAGTTCTTC. The full variable domain, its missing parts supplied by reference TRBV11-2 and TRBJ2-1, is EAGVAQSPRYKIIEKRQSVAFWCNPISGHATLYWYQQILGQGPKLLIQFQNNGVVDDSQLPKDRFSAERLKGVDSTLKIQPAKLEDSAVYLCASSLEAGGPSYEQFFGPGTRLTVL.

V gene TRBV20-1 combines with J gene TRBJ2-1, with D uncertain. The CDR3 covers 15 residues. The V and J ends lost 1 base and 3 bases respectively, with 13 bases between them. Germline V lookup: CDR1 DFQATT, CDR2 SNEGSKA (reference sequence). The CDR3 region is CSARVYGTLYNEQFF. The CDR3, as DNA: TGCAGTGCTAGAGTTTATGGCACCCTCTACAATGAGCAGTTCTTC.

The chain combines TRBV11-2 with TRBJ2-5; a weak D match, TRBD1 (6 bases). Looked up from germline, CDR1 is SGHAT and CDR2 is FQNNGV. The CDR3 runs to 14 residues. V lost 5 bases to trimming and J lost 1 base, with 11 bases between them. The CDR3 loop reads CASSRTDFQETQYF. The CDR3 DNA is TGTGCCAGCAGCCGGACAGATTTCCAAGAGACCCAGTACTTC.